The 2 T cell receptor beta chains given below trace back to one sample, sequenced in a study of blood T cell repertoires in COVID-19 (TCRdb year 2020). Libraries came from the immunoSEQ multiplex PCR assay. What TCRdb holds here is the immuneACCESS table cut down to in-frame rearrangements. Part of the clones is not present; checked against another copy, under half of the missing clones reflect an unresolved V gene, and the others are unexplained. Here the sample has some 250,000 clones; approximately 85% occur a single time. The top ten clonotypes cover about 1.9% of the sample. Sample: PBMCs or T cells enriched from blood (not recorded which). The receptors come from a woman aged 50 to 65 who had recovered from COVID-19.

This clone was observed a few times. V gene TRBV12-3 or TRBV12-4 combines with J gene TRBJ2-7, with unresolved D. CDR3 length: 12 amino acids. V dropped 1 base and J dropped 3 bases, with 4 bases sitting between them. The CDR3 loop is CASSLVLYEQYF. CDR3 in DNA: TGTGCCAGCAGTTTAGTCCTCTACGAGCAGTACTTC.

V gene TRBV5-4 combines with J gene TRBJ2-5; 9 nucleotides line up with TRBD2. Trimming removed 0 bases from V and 4 bases from J; junction bases left unmatched: 10. Per the germline V gene, CDR1 is SGHNT and CDR2 is YYREEE (reference sequence). The CDR3 length is 17 residues. CDR3 sequence (DNA): TGTGCCAGCAGCTTGGGACTAGCGGTCCCAACGGTAGAGACCCAGTACTTC. It translates to CASSLGLAVPTVETQYF.